The present T cell receptor beta chain was sequenced within a study of memory CD4+ T cells and cytomegalovirus serostatus. About the study: Of the healthy Belgian adults, 9 or 10 were CMV seropositive and 20 to 30 seronegative.

Libraries were prepared by immunoSEQ multiplex PCR; TCRdb keeps only in-frame clonotypes and omits some of them. The sample includes about 52,000 clones, around 88% of them seen just once. The V end was cut by 0 bases, the J end by 0 bases, with 6 bases between. The CDR3 length is 15 residues. Germline V lookup: CDR1 GTSNPN, CDR2 SVGIG (reference sequence). Study-wide findings and caveats: Repertoires predicted CMV serostatus with median bootstrapped AUC of about 0.95. Of 150 to 200 reported CMV TCRbeta sequences, some 70 were found in memory CD4+ repertoires.

This clone has more than one count but fewer than ten. The antigen is unknown. Single viable CD3+CD4+CD8-CD45RO+ cells were sorted as the memory CD4+ T cells. The TCR comes from an adult in good health and CMV-seropositive. Material: memory CD4+ T cells from blood. The chain recombines TRBV30 with TRBJ2-6; D unclear. The CDR3 DNA sequence: TGTGCCTGGAGTGTTACCAGCTCTGGGGCCAACGTCCTGACTTTC. Translating gives CAWSVTSSGANVLTF.